A selection of T cell receptor beta chains follows, all from one sample in a study of T cell repertoires in cytomegalovirus infection. No antigen is known for these receptors. TCRdb re-called the reads through MiXCR, storing one row per CDR3 protein. The table lists approximately 910,000 distinct CDR3 sequences, roughly 30% of them singletons. The sequencing here drew on cultured CD8+ T cells from PBMCs, taken from culture after CMV antigen stimulation. These receptors were taken from a human donor in good health (CMV status not recorded). Some clones in this sample may be carry-over from other donors' samples. CDR3s include the opening cysteine and the closing phenylalanine or tryptophan.

len	v_gene	j_gene	CDR3aa
14	TRBV27	TRBJ1-1	CASRAGRTGPEAFF
15	TRBV11-3	TRBJ1-1	CASSLNRDANTEAFF
16	TRBV5-5	TRBJ2-1	CASSVRGHFPYNEQFF
14	TRBV7-2	TRBJ1-1	CASSLGPGGTEAFF
16	TRBV28	TRBJ2-3	CASSFPLAGGGREQYF
14	TRBV6-6	TRBJ1-1	CASSHRARGTEAFF
14	TRBV5-4	TRBJ2-7	CASRPAGDIYEQYF
14	TRBV9	TRBJ1-1	CASSDGVGDTEAFF
16	TRBV6-1	TRBJ1-3	CASSGPDRVTGNTIYF
13	TRBV7-2	TRBJ1-1	CASSLKTLEVAFF
13	TRBV27	TRBJ1-5	CASRDGANQPQHF
14	TRBV29-1	TRBJ2-7	CSVEGYRDSYEQYF
13	TRBV7-9	TRBJ2-3	CASSPGDTDTQYF
16	TRBV7-9	TRBJ1-2	CASSLGGVNAPYGYTF
14	TRBV24-1	TRBJ2-7	CATRDRRTSYEQYF
20	TRBV7-3	TRBJ2-2	CASSLRPPGQGHPNTGELFF
17	TRBV6-6	TRBJ2-1	CASSPIGTSGMYNEQFF
14	TRBV6-2/TRBV6-3	TRBJ2-2	CASSSFLNTGELFF
14	TRBV15	TRBJ2-1	CATGRRGGGHEQFF
17	TRBV4-1	TRBJ2-3	CASSQARTGASTDTQYF
14	TRBV6-5	TRBJ1-2	CASSWSGAQNGYTF
15	TRBV19	TRBJ1-1	CASRRNRGKNTEAFF